This T cell receptor (beta chain) was recorded in a study of response to subunit inactivated influenza vaccine (dated by TCRdb to the late 2010s). Describing the broader study: To follow how T cells responded to a trivalent subunit inactivated influenza vaccine, the researchers relied on deep quantitative profiling of the T cell receptor repertoire.

Libraries were made using RT-PCR. Sequencing took place on an Illumina HiSeq 2500. TCRdb reworked the public reads: Q25 trimming with fastp, MiXCR clone assembly, productive beta chains retained. Each record represents a unique CDR3 protein, reported with the most common genes and DNA among its rows. Counted in this sample were around 570,000 distinct CDR3 sequences; about 8% of them appeared once. The ten largest clones capture roughly 13% of the sample. Summary of the overall study and its limitations: It was suggested by the authors that each seasonal influenza vaccination may recruit only a limited number of new T cells.

CDR1 and CDR2, looked up from the germline V gene (reference sequence), are LGHDT and YNNKEL. V is shortened by 8 bases, J by 1 base, and the region joining them spans 23 bases. Taken from cysteine to phenylalanine, the CDR3 has 17 residues. The kept DNA is CDR3 alone, 51 bases in frame from the first base. In the case of this clonotype: Its cognate antigen has yet to be identified. There are no base qualities to consult, and no much larger clone falls within one base.

The input for sequencing was PBMCs from blood, taken around 2 years after vaccination. Here the chain combines TRBV3-1 and TRBJ1-1; there is no confident call for the D gene. The source of this sequence is a man between 50 and 70 years old who received an inactivated influenza vaccine. Donor details come from another sample of the same person, matched by shared clones. Here is the DNA: TGTGCCAGCGGCCGGAGGACCGTCAGTGTTACGAACACTGAAGCTTTCTTT. The resulting protein is CASGRRTVSVTNTEAFF.